The 8 T cell receptor beta chains given below trace back to one sample, sequenced in a study of T cells in Graves' hyperthyroidism and ophthalmopathy. What was amplified from RNA transcripts were TCR beta CDR3 regions. HTBI primers were employed in a first-round RT-PCR of the TCR CDR3. MiXCR, run by TCRdb on the multiplex PCR reads, gives a single entry per CDR3 protein. The data show a few hundred thousand distinct CDR3 sequences, more than 14% seen once. Material: blood. The receptor set was obtained from a woman in her 30s with Graves' ophthalmopathy.

This clonotype was counted many times. The genes are TRBV28 and TRBJ1-3, with TRBD1 matching over 11 bases. CDR3 length equals 17 residues. J was trimmed by 5 bases and V by 2 bases; bases with no gene match: 8. The V gene's germline CDR1 is MDHEN and CDR2 SYDVKM. The CDR3 region has the DNA TGTGCCAGCAGTTTAGCGGGACAGGGGGGAGGAAGAAACACCATATATTTT. This codes for CASSLAGQGGGRNTIYF.

The rearrangement uses TRBV7-2 and TRBJ2-5; either TRBD1 or TRBD2 may supply D (5 bases each). V lost 0 bases, J lost 6 bases, and 17 bases lay in between. Germline CDR1 SGHTA, CDR2 FQGNSA. The CDR3 has 16 amino acids. The CDR3 bases are TGTGCCAGCAGCTTAGCGGAGTCAACCAGGGAGAAGACCCAGTACTTC. This gives the protein CASSLAESTREKTQYF.

The table lists this clonotype with many counts. This chain joins TRBV7-6 and TRBJ2-5; no clear D. This CDR3 comprises 16 residues. V was pared by 5 bases and J by 2 bases, with 18 bases between. The germline CDR1 and CDR2 sequences are SGHVS and FNYEAQ. CDR3 nucleotide sequence: TGTGCCAGCAGCCCCCCTGTTGCTACGGTTCAAGAGACCCAGTACTTC. Amino acids: CASSPPVATVQETQYF.

The CDR3 region has the DNA TGTGCCAGCAGTCCTACTTGGACAGGGGGCTACGAGCAGTACTTC. Translating gives CASSPTWTGGYEQYF. V and J are TRBV28 and TRBJ2-7, with TRBD1 matching over 10 bases. CDR3 size: 15 residues. CDR1 and CDR2 from the germline V gene are MDHEN and SYDVKM. V lost 5 bases and J lost 3; bases outside the gene matches: 7.

This clonotype was recorded at least ten times. The CDR3 region is CASSEVRASTDTQYF. CDR3 nucleotides: TGTGCCAGCAGTGAAGTAAGGGCAAGCACAGATACGCAGTATTTT. V is TRBV2 and J is TRBJ2-3, with D unresolved. The CDR3 runs 15 residues. CDR1 and CDR2 from the germline V gene are SNHLY and FYNNEI. With 1 base removed from V and 0 bases from J, the gap between germline ends came to 8 bases.

This clonotype was observed at least ten times. The chain recombines TRBV7-2 with TRBJ2-1; TRBD2 matches at 10 bases. Germline-derived CDR1 and CDR2 are SGHTA and FQGNSA. V was clipped by 5 bases and J by 0 bases; unmatched bases: 4. This CDR3 has 16 amino acids. CDR3 amino acids: CASSVSGGSSYNEQFF. Here the CDR3 DNA reads TGTGCCAGCAGCGTTAGCGGGGGGTCCTCCTACAATGAGCAGTTCTTC. Using reference TRBV7-2 and TRBJ2-1 for the parts outside the CDR3, the full variable domain is GAGVSQSPSNKVTEKGKDVELRCDPISGHTALYWYRQSLGQGLEFLIYFQGNSAPDKSGLPSDRFSAERTGGSVSTLTIQRTQQEDSAVYLCASSVSGGSSYNEQFFGPGTRLTVL.

This clonotype was seen ten or more times. The chain carries TRBV13 and TRBJ2-3; D may be TRBD2 (6 bases). There are 15 residues in the CDR3. Germline V gives CDR1 PRHDT, CDR2 FYEKMQ (reference sequence). Trimming removed 2 bases at V and 2 bases at J, with 11 bases between. The CDR3 reads CASSLRTTYTDTQYF. The CDR3, as DNA: TGTGCCAGCAGCTTAAGGACTACCTACACAGATACGCAGTATTTT.

This clonotype was seen at least ten times. V and J are TRBV2 and TRBJ1-4; D not resolved. In germline, CDR1 is SNHLY, CDR2 FYNNEI. Trimming removed 10 bases from V and 0 bases from J, with 9 bases in between. The CDR3 covers 13 residues. In nucleotides, the CDR3 is TGTGCCACTCGACGGGCAACTAATGAAAAACTGTTTTTT. This codes for CATRRATNEKLFF.